This TCR beta chain is drawn from a study of cytomegalovirus exposure and HLA in healthy donors. Study-wide points: Most TCR sequences proved rare, with some public TCRs found in many donors. What was likely a sequencing artifact was a cluster of highly shared sequence variants.

The study ran its PCR with 60 Vbeta and 13 Jbeta primers. Only in-frame clones appear in the TCRdb table, and some are missing; sequencing was by immunoSEQ multiplex PCR. This table has under 200,000 clones, roughly 70% appearing once. For this clone: Its antigen is not identified.

Sample: PBMCs. The origin of this receptor is a woman aged 40-49 years in good health and CMV-seropositive.

This CDR3 is CASSPGTGAYGYTF. The CDR3 coding sequence is TGTGCCAGCAGCCCCGGGACAGGCGCCTATGGCTACACCTTC. The chain joins TRBV7-3 to TRBJ1-2, with TRBD1 matching 8 bases. The germline V gene has CDR1 SGHTA and CDR2 FQGTGA. This CDR3 is built from 14 residues. J lost 4 bases, V lost 5 bases, and 6 bases had no gene match. Using reference TRBV7-3 and TRBJ1-2 for the parts outside the CDR3, the full variable domain is GAGVSQTPSNKVTEKGKYVELRCDPISGHTALYWYRQSLGQGPEFLIYFQGTGAADDSGLPNDRFFAVRPEGSVSTLKIQRTERGDSAVYLCASSPGTGAYGYTFGSGTRLTVV.